The present T cell receptor (beta chain) was sequenced within a study of OX40 agonist ivuxolimab in advanced cancers. Per the germline V gene, CDR1 is MDHEN and CDR2 is SYDVKM. This CDR3 is 16 amino acids long. V lost 6 bases to trimming and J lost 2 bases; unmatched junction nucleotides: 10. Sequenced by immunoSEQ multiplex PCR; TCRdb stores in-frame clones only, minus some. The sample lists tens of thousands of clones, around 90% occurring once. This clonotype was obtained from an adult with an advanced solid tumor such as melanoma, head and neck, liver or kidney cancer. The gene calls are TRBV28 and TRBJ2-3, with 8 bases identical to TRBD1. The source material was CD4+ or CD8+ T cells sorted from blood, sampled in a trial of the OX40 agonist ivuxolimab. The CDR3 DNA is TGTGCCAGCAGCCACCCGGCAGGGGGCGCCACAGATACGCAGTATTTT. This sequence encodes CASSHPAGGATDTQYF.